The clone carrying this T cell receptor beta chain showed up just a few times. Antigen unknown. V dropped 3 bases and J dropped 4; count of bases not matched to a gene: 2. This CDR3 comprises 14 residues. Germline lookup yields CDR1 MNHNS and CDR2 SASEGT. These data originate in a study of T cell repertoires in cytomegalovirus infection. Study details: Public TCR beta signatures marked donors with CMV infection and the matching HLA. Notes on the study in general: CMV-specific HLA-C-restricted TCR beta clonotypes dominated the ex vivo response.

MiXCR, applied by TCRdb to the reads, yields one record per CDR3 protein. Seen here are about 920,000 distinct CDR3 sequences, about 33% observed once, and the top ten hold roughly 12%. The sequence was obtained from a human donor in good health (CMV status not recorded). Some clones in this sample may be carry-over from other donors' samples. The J gene is TRBJ1-4, the V gene TRBV6-1; 7 nucleotides match TRBD1. Sequencing was performed on cultured CD8+ T cells from PBMCs, taken from culture after CMV antigen stimulation. The CDR3 DNA follows: TGTGCCAGCAGTGAGGGACAGTTTAATGAAAAACTGTTTTTT. Encoded protein: CASSEGQFNEKLFF.